These 9 T cell receptor beta chains originate from one sample sequenced in a study of OX40 agonist ivuxolimab in advanced cancers. Here immunoSEQ multiplex PCR was the method, and the copy in TCRdb shows in-frame clones only, minus some. The sample includes about 73,000 clones, roughly 90% of them seen just once. The starting material was CD4+ or CD8+ T cells sorted from blood, obtained in a trial of the OX40 agonist ivuxolimab. The receptor set was obtained from an adult with an advanced solid tumor such as melanoma, head and neck, liver or kidney cancer.

This clone was counted once. The chain links TRBV9 to TRBJ1-2; 7 bases fit TRBD1. The V gene end was trimmed by 4 bases and the J gene end by 6 bases; junction bases not matched to a gene: 15. The germline CDR1 and CDR2 sequences are SGDLS and YYNGEE. The length of the CDR3 is 16 residues. CDR3 bases: TGTGCCAGCAGCCCGTTCTTAGGACAGGATTTTAATGGCTACACCTTC. It is translated as CASSPFLGQDFNGYTF.

The chain carries TRBV21-1 and TRBJ1-3; the D call of TRBD1 is as the table states it, not checked on the DNA. TRBV21-1 is labeled a pseudogene. This CDR3 region has 17 residues. DNA of the CDR3: TGTGCCAGCAGCAAACCCCGACAGGGGGCCTCTGGAAACACCATATATTTT. Translating it yields CASSKPRQGASGNTIYF.

V usage is TRBV5-6 and J usage is TRBJ2-1, with 12 bases matching TRBD2. This CDR3 comprises 17 residues. V trimming: 2 bases; J trimming: 1 base; junction bases outside the gene matches: 4. Germline CDR1 is SGHDT and CDR2 is YYEEEE. DNA of the CDR3: TGTGCCAGCAGCTTACCTAGCGGGGGGGATTCCTACAATGAGCAGTTCTTC. Translating it yields CASSLPSGGDSYNEQFF.

This sequence joins TRBV7-6 and TRBJ2-7, with D possibly being TRBD2 (8 bases). CDR1 and CDR2 from the germline V gene are SGHVS and FNYEAQ. The germline V and J ends were trimmed by 10 bases and 0 bases, with 19 bases remaining between them. The CDR3 spans 15 residues. In nucleotides, the CDR3 is TGTGCCACAACGGGAGGGACAGCGCTCTCCTACGAGCAGTACTTC. Its protein is CATTGGTALSYEQYF.

In this sample, this clone turned up once. This chain joins TRBV13 and TRBJ2-3, with 11 bases aligning to TRBD2. Looked up from germline, CDR1 is PRHDT and CDR2 is FYEKMQ (reference sequence). The J segment lost 0 bases and the V segment lost 3 bases, leaving 5 bases of the junction unmatched. The CDR3 is 17 residues long. The CDR3 DNA follows: TGTGCCAGCAGCTTTCCTAGCGGGGGGCCTAGCACAGATACGCAGTATTTT. Amino acid sequence: CASSFPSGGPSTDTQYF. Full variable domain (outside the CDR3, taken from reference TRBV13 and TRBJ2-3): AAGVIQSPRHLIKEKRETATLKCYPIPRHDTVYWYQQGPGQDPQFLISFYEKMQSDKGSIPDRFSAQQFSDYHSELNMSSLELGDSALYFCASSFPSGGPSTDTQYFGPGTRLTVL.

This chain joins TRBV5-6 and TRBJ1-5, with 8 bases that match TRBD1. The junction had 7 bases not matched to a gene; V was cut back by 3 bases and J by 2 bases. Per germline, CDR1 SGHDT and CDR2 YYEEEE. CDR3 length equals 16 residues. The CDR3 loop reads CASSWAGGAGNQPQHF. The CDR3 DNA is TGTGCCAGCAGCTGGGCAGGGGGCGCAGGCAATCAGCCCCAGCATTTT.

The CDR3 protein is CASSLTAPEQYF. Written as DNA, the CDR3 is TGTGCCAGCAGCTTAACCGCCCCCGAGCAGTACTTC. The chain links TRBV11-2 to TRBJ2-7; no clear D. V gave up 2 bases and J gave up 6 bases, with 8 bases separating them. CDR1 and CDR2 from the germline V gene are SGHAT and FQNNGV. CDR3 length equals 12 residues.

The V and J genes are TRBV7-2 and TRBJ1-1; TRBD1 aligns across 8 bases. Germline V gene data show CDR1 as SGHTA and CDR2 as FQGNSA. This CDR3 has 16 amino acids. The V and J ends lost 0 bases and 5 bases, in that order; junction bases with no gene match: 8. The CDR3 loop reads CASSLAYRGLNTEAFF. DNA of the CDR3: TGTGCCAGCAGCTTAGCTTACAGGGGGTTAAATACTGAAGCTTTCTTT.

This clone was found a few times. CDR3 residues: CASSISRDTEAFF. Here the CDR3 DNA reads TGTGCCAGTAGTATATCTCGGGACACTGAAGCTTTCTTT. J is TRBJ1-1 and V is TRBV19; no clear D gene. This CDR3 contains 13 residues. Germline loops: CDR1 LNHDA, CDR2 SQIVND (reference sequence). Trimming removed 2 bases at V and 3 bases at J, with 7 bases between.